This passage covers 17 T cell receptor beta chains from one sample sequenced in a study of blood T cell repertoires in COVID-19. Some clones are missing from TCRdb's copy, which holds only in-frame ones; the method was immunoSEQ multiplex PCR. The table has roughly 80,000 clones, nearly 90% seen once. Sequenced material: peripheral blood. The receptor set was obtained from a woman of 80 years or more with acute or convalescent COVID-19.

This chain joins TRBV18 and TRBJ2-7; D gene ambiguous. The CDR3 consists of 14 residues. Germline values: CDR1 KGHSH, CDR2 LQKENI. V lost 2 bases to trimming and J lost 7 bases, with 15 bases between them. The CDR3 reads CASSPTNSFGEQYF. The CDR3 DNA follows: TGTGCCAGCTCACCAACGAATAGCTTCGGAGAGCAGTACTTC.

V and J are TRBV5-6 and TRBJ2-2; 10 bases fit TRBD2. Per the germline V gene, CDR1 is SGHDT and CDR2 is YYEEEE. The CDR3 contains 17 residues. The ends lost 2 bases at V and 2 bases at J; junction bases unmatched: 6. The CDR3 sequence is CASSLVSGRTNTGELFF. For the CDR3, the DNA is TGTGCCAGCAGCTTAGTTAGCGGGAGGACTAACACCGGGGAGCTGTTTTTT.

This clone showed up just once. This chain joins TRBV9 and TRBJ2-5; possible D gene TRBD1, 6 bases. This CDR3 is built from 13 residues. Germline V gene lookup returns CDR1 SGDLS and CDR2 YYNGEE. V was cut by 0 bases and J by 5 bases, with 8 bases left in between. DNA of the CDR3: TGTGCCAGCAGCGTAGTGGGGGCTGAGACCCAGTACTTC. Its protein product is CASSVVGAETQYF.

In this sample, this clone turned up once. This rearrangement joins TRBV27 to TRBJ1-1, with D perhaps TRBD1 (6 bases). The length of the CDR3 is 12 residues. Germline CDR1 is MNHEY and CDR2 is SMNVEV (reference sequence). Trimming removed 2 bases at V and 9 bases at J, with 10 bases between. This chain's CDR3 is CASSLIGGKAFF. CDR3 sequence (DNA): TGTGCCAGCAGTTTAATAGGGGGAAAAGCTTTCTTT.

The chain joins TRBV6-5 to TRBJ1-1; D gene uncertain. The CDR3 spans 15 residues. Germline V gene data show CDR1 as MNHEY and CDR2 as SVGAGI. V was trimmed by 4 bases and J by 1 base, leaving 13 bases between them. CDR3 sequence (DNA): TGTGCCAGCAGTTCTAATACTCGGTGGAACACTGAAGCTTTCTTT. This translates into CASSSNTRWNTEAFF.

The genes are TRBV28 and TRBJ2-2; the D gene is possibly TRBD2 (5 bases). Deletions cut 6 bases from V and 5 bases from J, with 13 bases between. CDR1 is MDHEN, CDR2 SYDVKM, per germline. The CDR3 has 14 amino acids. CDR3 DNA sequence: TGTGCCAGCAGCGCTGAGGGCCCGACCGGGGAGCTGTTTTTT. Translated: CASSAEGPTGELFF.

The V call is TRBV5-6, the J call TRBJ2-3; TRBD1 matches 12 bases. Trimming removed 7 bases from V and 5 bases from J; junction bases left unmatched: 2. This CDR3 region has 13 residues. Germline CDR1 and CDR2: SGHDT and YYEEEE. The CDR3 nucleotides read TGTGCCAGCGGGGACAGGGGGCGAGATACGCAGTATTTT. Its protein is CASGDRGRDTQYF.

The genes are TRBV29-1 and TRBJ1-4, with 10 bases identical to TRBD1. V shed 4 bases and J 7 bases; nucleotides not matched to a gene: 0. CDR3 length: 12 residues. CDR1 and CDR2 from the germline V gene are SQVTM and ANQGSEA. The CDR3 protein is CSVGTGGEKLFF. Here the CDR3 DNA reads TGCAGCGTTGGGACAGGGGGTGAAAAACTGTTTTTT.

The V call is TRBV12-3 or TRBV12-4, the J call TRBJ1-1, with a possible D match to TRBD1 (6 bases). Deletions cut 5 bases from V and 3 bases from J, with 10 bases between. This CDR3 has 13 amino acids. CDR3: CASSPRQDTEAFF. For the CDR3, the DNA is TGTGCCAGCAGTCCGAGACAGGACACTGAAGCTTTCTTT.

This chain joins TRBV3-1 (or the pseudogene TRBV3-2) and TRBJ2-5; 7 nucleotides match TRBD1. CDR1 and CDR2 (germline): LGHDT, YNNKEL (reference sequence). V shed 10 bases and J 4 bases; nucleotides not matched to a gene: 12. The CDR3 contains 14 residues. DNA for the CDR3: TGTGCCACCGGCCGACAGGGTTCACCAGAGACCCAGTACTTC. It encodes CATGRQGSPETQYF.

This clone has only a few counts. V is TRBV3-1 (or the pseudogene TRBV3-2) and J is TRBJ1-2; D is ambiguous. Trimming took off 1 base at V and 5 bases at J, with 11 bases between the two ends. Germline lookup yields CDR1 LGHDT and CDR2 YNNKEL (reference sequence). The CDR3 covers 14 residues. CDR3 residues: CASSQGGNPYGYTF. CDR3 coding DNA: TGTGCCAGCAGCCAAGGAGGGAATCCGTATGGCTACACCTTC.

The chain employs TRBV30 and TRBJ2-5, with 8 bases aligning to TRBD1. The CDR3 runs to 14 residues. Germline V gene sequence: CDR1 GTSNPN, CDR2 SVGIG (reference sequence). The V segment lost 2 bases and the J segment 3 bases; nucleotides outside the gene matches: 5. Here the CDR3 reads CAWSTRQGKETQYF. The CDR3 DNA reads as TGTGCCTGGAGTACAAGACAGGGGAAAGAGACCCAGTACTTC.

V gene TRBV5-1 combines with J gene TRBJ1-2; D might be TRBD1 (5 bases). Germline V gene data show CDR1 as SGHRS and CDR2 as YFSETQ. The CDR3 runs 13 residues. Trimming cost V 4 bases and J 6 bases, with 13 bases left between them. As DNA, the CDR3 is TGCGCCAGCAGCCGGGCGGGGCAGGATGGCTACACCTTC. Translated: CASSRAGQDGYTF.

This chain uses TRBV7-2 with TRBJ2-3, with 8 bases identical to TRBD2. Germline CDR1 reads SGHTA; CDR2 reads FQGNSA. Losses at the gene ends were 5 bases for V and 4 bases for J; bases not matched to a gene: 2. The CDR3 sequence is 13 residues long. The CDR3 is CASSRGGPDTQYF. The CDR3 nucleotides read TGTGCCAGCAGCCGGGGGGGGCCAGATACGCAGTATTTT.

The chain joins TRBV19 to TRBJ1-2, with 7 positions matching TRBD1. V lost 5 bases to trimming and J lost 2 bases; unmatched junction nucleotides: 2. Germline CDR1 and CDR2: LNHDA and SQIVND (reference sequence). This CDR3 region has 13 residues. CDR3 DNA sequence: TGTGCCAGTAGTGGGACAGTCAACTATGGCTACACCTTC. It is translated as CASSGTVNYGYTF.

This sequence joins TRBV5-8 and TRBJ1-1, with D possibly TRBD1 on 6 matching bases. V lost 6 bases, J lost 1 base, and 16 bases lay in between. This CDR3 has 15 residues. CDR1 is SGHTS and CDR2 is YDEGEE in the germline V gene. CDR3 nucleotides: TGTGCCAGCACCACAGGGTCGCGCAGGAACACTGAAGCTTTCTTT. It specifies CASTTGSRRNTEAFF.

This sequence joins TRBV4-2 and TRBJ2-1, with 9 bases lining up with TRBD1. Germline assignment: CDR1 LGHNA and CDR2 YNFKEQ. The CDR3 loop spans 16 amino acids. V lost 2 bases, J lost 6 bases, and 8 bases stayed unmatched. The CDR3 DNA is TGTGCCAGCAGCCAAAGGGTAGGACAGGGGTTCAATGAGCAGTTCTTC. Translation gives CASSQRVGQGFNEQFF.